This is a list of T cell receptor beta chains from one sample in a study of blood T cell repertoires in COVID-19. Sequencing used immunoSEQ multiplex PCR; TCRdb keeps in-frame clones, though not all of them. The table records almost 400,000 clones, roughly 90% of them present only once. The sequencing sample was made of PBMCs or T cells enriched from blood (not recorded which). Every receptor here comes from a woman in her twenties or thirties with acute COVID-19. The CDR3 runs from the conserved cysteine through the conserved F or W. Fields, in order: V gene, D gene, J gene, clone size, CDR3 protein, CDR3 DNA. D genes are given only for firm matches. Clone size appears in some rows only: once, few, many, or a class for an expanded clone.

V gene: TRBV5-3; D gene: NA; J gene: TRBJ2-7; clone size: NA; CDR3 protein: CARNRRHPVDEQYF; CDR3 DNA: TGTGCCAGAAACCGAAGACACCCGGTGGACGAGCAGTACTTC
V gene: TRBV10-2; D gene: NA; J gene: TRBJ1-6; clone size: NA; CDR3 protein: CASRASNNSPLHF; CDR3 DNA: TGCGCCAGCAGGGCCTCAAATAATTCACCCCTCCACTTT
V gene: TRBV9; D gene: TRBD1; J gene: TRBJ1-1; clone size: NA; CDR3 protein: CASSHGQGNEAFF; CDR3 DNA: TGTGCCAGCAGCCATGGACAGGGCAATGAAGCTTTCTTT
V gene: TRBV27; D gene: NA; J gene: TRBJ1-1; clone size: once; CDR3 protein: CASSLRLGPVSSGTEAFF; CDR3 DNA: TGTGCCAGCAGTCTTCGTCTGGGGCCAGTAAGCTCGGGCACTGAAGCTTTCTTT
V gene: TRBV7-3; D gene: TRBD2; J gene: TRBJ2-3; clone size: few; CDR3 protein: CASSLRPSGGASDTQYF; CDR3 DNA: TGTGCCAGCAGCTTAAGGCCGAGCGGGGGGGCCTCGGATACGCAGTATTTT
V gene: TRBV18; D gene: NA; J gene: TRBJ1-3; clone size: NA; CDR3 protein: CASSPLVPGGAGNTIYF; CDR3 DNA: TGTGCCAGCTCACCACTCGTCCCGGGAGGGGCGGGAAACACCATATATTTT
V gene: TRBV27; D gene: NA; J gene: TRBJ1-1; clone size: NA; CDR3 protein: CASTPGGTTEAFF; CDR3 DNA: TGTGCCAGCACCCCCGGGGGAACGACTGAAGCTTTCTTT
V gene: TRBV9; D gene: TRBD1; J gene: TRBJ2-7; clone size: NA; CDR3 protein: CASSVGGTALYEQYF; CDR3 DNA: TGTGCCAGCAGCGTAGGGGGGACAGCCCTCTACGAGCAGTACTTC
V gene: TRBV5-6; D gene: TRBD2; J gene: TRBJ2-5; clone size: once; CDR3 protein: CASSTSGGARETQYF; CDR3 DNA: TGTGCCAGCAGTACTAGCGGGGGGGCCCGGGAGACCCAGTACTTC
V gene: TRBV18; D gene: NA; J gene: TRBJ1-3; clone size: NA; CDR3 protein: CASSPGGFSGNTIYF; CDR3 DNA: TGTGCCAGCTCCCCAGGTGGCTTCTCTGGAAACACCATATATTTT
V gene: TRBV6-2/TRBV6-3; D gene: NA; J gene: TRBJ1-6; clone size: NA; CDR3 protein: CASSPRENPYNSPLHF; CDR3 DNA: TGTGCCAGCAGTCCCCGGGAGAATCCTTATAATTCACCCCTCCACTTT
V gene: TRBV23-1; D gene: TRBD1; J gene: TRBJ1-1; clone size: NA; CDR3 protein: CASSRPHRGTEAFF; CDR3 DNA: TGCGCCAGCAGTCGCCCCCACAGGGGAACTGAAGCTTTCTTT
V gene: TRBV6-2/TRBV6-3; D gene: NA; J gene: TRBJ2-7; clone size: NA; CDR3 protein: CASSRLGDAYEQYF; CDR3 DNA: TGTGCCAGCAGTAGGCTGGGAGATGCCTACGAGCAGTACTTC
V gene: TRBV5-1; D gene: TRBD2; J gene: TRBJ2-3; clone size: NA; CDR3 protein: CASSPGLAGATDTQYF; CDR3 DNA: TGCGCCAGCAGCCCGGGACTAGCGGGGGCCACAGATACGCAGTATTTT
V gene: TRBV20-1; D gene: NA; J gene: TRBJ1-4; clone size: NA; CDR3 protein: CSASLDRPTNEKLFF; CDR3 DNA: TGCAGTGCGAGTTTAGACAGACCAACTAATGAAAAACTGTTTTTT
V gene: TRBV5-1; D gene: TRBD1; J gene: TRBJ2-5; clone size: NA; CDR3 protein: CASSWWDRTLQETQYF; CDR3 DNA: TGCGCCAGCAGCTGGTGGGACAGAACTCTTCAAGAGACCCAGTACTTC
V gene: TRBV3-1/TRBV3-2; D gene: TRBD1; J gene: TRBJ2-7; clone size: once; CDR3 protein: CASSQGLSGTGFYEQYF; CDR3 DNA: TGTGCCAGCAGCCAAGGCCTGTCCGGGACAGGTTTCTACGAGCAGTACTTC
V gene: TRBV6-2/TRBV6-3; D gene: TRBD1; J gene: TRBJ1-5; clone size: NA; CDR3 protein: CASSSGTGYQPQHF; CDR3 DNA: TGTGCCAGCAGTTCAGGGACAGGTTATCAGCCCCAGCATTTT
V gene: TRBV5-4; D gene: NA; J gene: TRBJ2-6; clone size: NA; CDR3 protein: CASSLTGSGANVLTF; CDR3 DNA: TGTGCCAGCAGCTTGACAGGCTCTGGGGCCAACGTCCTGACTTTC
V gene: TRBV29-1; D gene: TRBD1; J gene: TRBJ1-5; clone size: NA; CDR3 protein: CSVVTGGNQPQHF; CDR3 DNA: TGCAGCGTGGTTACAGGGGGCAATCAGCCCCAGCATTTT
V gene: TRBV19; D gene: NA; J gene: TRBJ1-5; clone size: NA; CDR3 protein: CASSPQGIQPQHF; CDR3 DNA: TGTGCCAGTAGTCCACAGGGTATTCAGCCCCAGCATTTT
V gene: TRBV28; D gene: NA; J gene: TRBJ2-7; clone size: NA; CDR3 protein: CASSLFPAGAIYEQYF; CDR3 DNA: TGTGCCAGCAGTTTATTCCCAGCAGGGGCAATTTACGAGCAGTACTTC
V gene: TRBV20-1; D gene: TRBD1; J gene: TRBJ1-3; clone size: once; CDR3 protein: CSASHRGLGNTIYF; CDR3 DNA: TGCAGTGCTAGTCACAGGGGGCTTGGAAACACCATATATTTT
V gene: TRBV6-1; D gene: TRBD1; J gene: TRBJ1-5; clone size: once; CDR3 protein: CASSVTTGYSNQPQHF; CDR3 DNA: TGTGCCAGCAGTGTCACGACAGGGTATAGCAATCAGCCCCAGCATTTT
V gene: TRBV27; D gene: NA; J gene: TRBJ2-7; clone size: NA; CDR3 protein: CASSSLETISEQYF; CDR3 DNA: TGTGCCAGCAGTTCGCTCGAGACAATATCCGAGCAGTACTTC